A selection of T cell receptor beta chains follows, all from one sample in a study of molecular identifiers for immune sequencing clone quantification. TCRdb itself ran the PCR reads through MiXCR, one entry per CDR3 protein. Altogether 85,000 to 90,000 distinct CDR3 sequences are present, about 23% being singletons, with the ten largest covering about 0.8%. The sequencing sample was made of naive CD8+ T cells from blood, with Jurkat cell RNA spiked in. These receptors all stem from a human donor in good health. Some libraries in this study had Jurkat cell RNA spiked in. The CDR3 runs from the conserved cysteine through the conserved F or W. Each record gives: V gene, J gene, D gene, clone size, CDR3 protein, CDR3 DNA. A D gene is named only where the DNA matches it firmly. Some rows mark clone size as missing; the rest say once, few, many or name a class of expanded clone.

>TRBV4-1|TRBJ1-1|TRBD1|many
CASSPTWLQGEAFF
TGCGCCAGCAGCCCCACGTGGTTACAGGGGGAAGCTTTCTTT
>TRBV3-1|TRBJ1-2|.|many
CASSHESGYGYTF
TGTGCCAGCAGCCACGAGTCAGGCTATGGCTACACCTTC
>TRBV9|TRBJ2-2|TRBD2|many
CASSVGFSGRSHPSGELFF
TGTGCCAGCAGCGTAGGCTTTAGCGGGAGATCGCATCCATCCGGGGAGCTGTTTTTT
>TRBV4-1|TRBJ1-5|.|.
CASSQDVGTWGEDQPQHF
TGCGCCAGCAGCCAAGATGTCGGGACATGGGGGGAAGATCAGCCCCAGCATTTT
>TRBV4-2|TRBJ2-7|.|few
CASSQYVSAGYEQYF
TGTGCCAGCAGCCAGTACGTCTCGGCAGGCTACGAGCAGTACTTC
>TRBV30|TRBJ1-6|.|.
CAWTNRGSPLHF
TGTGCCTGGACAAACCGGGGTTCACCCCTCCACTTT
>TRBV7-9|TRBJ2-7|.|.
CASSLAVAPEQYF
TGTGCCAGCAGCTTAGCTGTGGCCCCCGAGCAGTACTTC
>TRBV28|TRBJ1-1|.|.
CASLGRGIAEAFF
TGTGCCAGCCTCGGTAGGGGCATCGCTGAAGCTTTCTTT
>TRBV7-3|TRBJ2-3|.|.
CASSLTTSSTDTQYF
TGTGCCAGCAGCTTAACCACTAGTTCCACAGATACGCAGTATTTT
>TRBV4-2|TRBJ2-5|.|many
CASSQTSQETQYF
TGTGCCAGCAGCCAAACTAGCCAAGAGACCCAGTACTTC
>TRBV19|TRBJ2-1|.|.
CASSMYSYNEQFF
TGTGCCAGTAGTATGTACTCCTACAATGAGCAGTTCTTC
>TRBV28|TRBJ2-7|TRBD2|few
CASSFRGLAGLEQYF
TGTGCCAGCAGTTTCAGGGGACTAGCGGGATTGGAGCAGTACTTC
>TRBV6-2/TRBV6-3|TRBJ2-1|TRBD2|.
CASTPGLASLYNEQFF
TGTGCCAGCACCCCGGGACTAGCCTCGCTTTACAATGAGCAGTTCTTC
>TRBV27|TRBJ2-1|.|.
CASTRDDSYNEQFF
TGTGCCAGCACCCGGGACGACTCCTACAATGAGCAGTTCTTC
>TRBV27|TRBJ1-6|TRBD1|few
CASKPGTGFSPLHF
TGTGCCAGCAAACCCGGGACAGGGTTCTCACCCCTCCACTTT
>TRBV20-1|TRBJ2-1|.|many
CSAREYRGRLEEQFF
TGCAGTGCTAGAGAGTACCGGGGGCGGTTGGAGGAGCAGTTCTTC
>TRBV20-1|TRBJ1-5|.|many
CSGGDNQPQHF
TGCAGTGGAGGCGACAATCAGCCCCAGCATTTT
>TRBV13|TRBJ2-7|.|few
CASSLGQVTPYEQYF
TGTGCCAGCAGCTTAGGTCAGGTAACACCCTACGAGCAGTACTTC
>TRBV27|TRBJ1-1|.|.
CASSSYVEAFF
TGTGCCAGCAGTTCTTACGTTGAAGCTTTCTTT
>TRBV29-1|TRBJ2-3|TRBD1|many
CSVGSAGGDETDTQYF
TGCAGCGTTGGGTCGGCAGGGGGCGACGAGACAGATACGCAGTATTTT
>TRBV7-6|TRBJ2-3|.|many
CASSSRGGTTDTQYF
TGTGCCAGCAGCTCCCGTGGGGGTACCACAGATACGCAGTATTTT
>TRBV29-1|TRBJ2-1|.|many
CSVGGGGPPNEQFF
TGCAGCGTTGGAGGCGGAGGCCCCCCCAATGAGCAGTTCTTC
>TRBV6-2/TRBV6-3|TRBJ2-1|.|.
CASSPRREAYNEQFF
TGTGCCAGCAGTCCCCGCCGGGAAGCCTACAATGAGCAGTTCTTC
>TRBV7-9|TRBJ2-7|.|many
CASSLGVGGEQYF
TGTGCCAGCAGCTTGGGGGTTGGAGGCGAGCAGTACTTC
>TRBV28|TRBJ1-5|.|few
CASSFRGGSQPQHF
TGTGCCAGCAGTTTCAGGGGTGGATCTCAGCCCCAGCATTTT
>TRBV9|TRBJ2-7|TRBD1|many
CASSVGTGFSEQYF
TGTGCCAGCAGCGTAGGGACAGGGTTTTCGGAGCAGTACTTC
>TRBV19|TRBJ2-7|.|many
CASSPAENYEQYF
TGTGCCAGTAGCCCAGCCGAGAACTACGAGCAGTACTTC
>TRBV27|TRBJ2-3|.|many
CASSSTTDTQYF
TGTGCCAGCAGTTCCACCACAGATACGCAGTATTTT
>TRBV4-3|TRBJ1-3|.|many
CASSHRGGSGNTIYF
TGCGCCAGCAGCCACCGGGGGGGATCTGGAAACACCATATATTTT
>TRBV27|TRBJ2-1|TRBD2|.
CASSSILAGGYNEQFF
TGTGCCAGCAGTTCCATACTAGCGGGGGGGTACAATGAGCAGTTCTTC
>TRBV7-9|TRBJ2-2|TRBD2|.
CASSLASGAGGSTGELFF
TGTGCCAGCAGCTTAGCTTCTGGAGCGGGAGGTTCTACCGGGGAGCTGTTTTTT
>TRBV7-9|TRBJ2-5|.|.
CASSGPPAAETQYF
TGTGCCAGCAGCGGTCCCCCAGCTGCAGAGACCCAGTACTTC
>TRBV29-1|TRBJ2-6|TRBD1|.
CSVAGTGPSGANVLTF
TGCAGCGTGGCCGGGACAGGGCCGTCTGGGGCCAACGTCCTGACTTTC
>TRBV3-1|TRBJ1-2|.|.
CASSQGGGAYGYTF
TGTGCCAGCAGCCAAGGCGGGGGGGCTTATGGCTACACCTTC
>TRBV12-3/TRBV12-4|TRBJ2-3|.|.
CASSPVGAEDTQYF
TGTGCCAGCAGCCCCGTAGGAGCTGAAGATACGCAGTATTTT
>TRBV27|TRBJ2-3|.|few
CASSLLQGGTDTQYF
TGTGCCAGCAGTTTATTACAGGGTGGCACAGATACGCAGTATTTT
>TRBV29-1|TRBJ2-1|.|.
CSVEATILVGLSYNEQFF
TGCAGCGTTGAAGCCACGATACTAGTGGGTCTCTCCTACAATGAGCAGTTCTTC
>TRBV19|TRBJ2-1|.|few
CASSIGPLVAYNEQFF
TGTGCCAGTAGTATAGGCCCGTTGGTAGCCTACAATGAGCAGTTCTTC
>TRBV7-2|TRBJ2-2|.|.
CASSLGPGIRSGELFF
TGTGCCAGCAGCTTAGGTCCGGGGATCCGGAGCGGGGAGCTGTTTTTT
>TRBV9|TRBJ2-3|TRBD1|few
CASSRSTGQSTDTQYF
TGTGCCAGCAGCAGATCTACGGGACAGAGCACAGATACGCAGTATTTT
>TRBV11-2|TRBJ1-1|.|.
CASSLVEGLEAFF
TGTGCCAGCAGCTTAGTGGAAGGGCTTGAAGCTTTCTTT
>TRBV19|TRBJ1-2|.|few
CASSMGRQIDYGYTF
TGTGCCAGTAGTATGGGAAGGCAAATAGACTATGGCTACACCTTC
>TRBV20-1|TRBJ1-4|TRBD1|few
CSARDRDRGLEKLFF
TGCAGTGCTAGAGATCGGGACAGGGGGTTGGAAAAACTGTTTTTT
>TRBV6-6|TRBJ2-7|.|many
CASNSKGVLTYEQYF
TGTGCCAGCAACTCGAAGGGGGTTCTAACCTACGAGCAGTACTTC
>TRBV6-2/TRBV6-3|TRBJ1-2|.|many
CASSYFSAGLGYTF
TGTGCCAGCAGTTACTTTTCGGCAGGGCTCGGCTACACCTTC
>TRBV4-1|TRBJ2-3|TRBD1|few
CASSREQGAADTQYF
TGCGCCAGCAGCCGTGAACAGGGGGCCGCAGATACGCAGTATTTT
>TRBV20-1|TRBJ2-5|TRBD2|.
CSARLQTSAGGSETQYF
TGCAGTGCTAGGCTTCAAACCTCAGCGGGAGGGTCGGAGACCCAGTACTTC
>TRBV20-1|TRBJ2-1|TRBD1|few
CSAREQGAGNEQFF
TGCAGTGCTAGAGAACAGGGGGCAGGCAATGAGCAGTTCTTC
>TRBV2|TRBJ2-1|TRBD2|.
CASMIGPSGAYNEQFF
TGTGCCAGCATGATCGGGCCTAGCGGGGCCTACAATGAGCAGTTCTTC
>TRBV7-2|TRBJ2-4|.|many
CASSRTNELAKNIQYF
TGTGCCAGCAGCCGGACAAATGAGCTAGCCAAAAACATTCAGTACTTC
>TRBV2|TRBJ2-5|TRBD2|many
CASSEAVVVLAWQTQYF
TGTGCCAGCAGTGAAGCGGTGGTGGTACTAGCGTGGCAGACCCAGTACTTC
>TRBV6-1|TRBJ2-3|.|many
CASSESPSIADTQYF
TGTGCCAGCAGTGAAAGTCCTTCAATCGCGGATACGCAGTATTTT